The clone carrying this T cell receptor (beta chain) turned up a few times. Its matching antigen is unknown. This entry comes from a study of blood T cells in healthy people across ages. Study findings and constraints: Per million T cells, the diversity of TCR beta decreased roughly linearly as age advanced.

Through a sample-barcoded 5' primer and a J-beta primer mix, a second PCR was run for about 7 to 12 cycles. Tags on each cDNA molecule came from a template-switch adaptor with 12 random nucleotides. There were at least 3 million CDR3-containing paired-end reads obtained from each sample. TCRdb ran MiXCR on the 5' RACE reads and lists one entry per CDR3 protein. The sample includes 1.4 million to 1.5 million distinct CDR3 sequences, 42% of them seen just once. Sequencing was done on a sample of blood. This TCR came from a woman aged 18 to 35 in good health.

CDR3 amino acids: CASSSRTGWGFEQYF. The CDR3, as DNA: TGTGCCAGCAGCTCCAGGACAGGGTGGGGATTCGAGCAGTACTTC. The J gene is TRBJ2-7, the V gene TRBV7-2; 8 bases align to TRBD1. V was clipped by 4 bases and J by 6 bases; unmatched bases: 11. This CDR3 region has 15 residues. Germline loops: CDR1 SGHTA, CDR2 FQGNSA.